The 17 T cell receptor beta chains in this list originate from one sample, sequenced in a study of blood T cells in healthy people across ages. Using a J-beta primer mix together with a sample-barcoded 5' primer, a second PCR was run for roughly 7 to 11 cycles. In TCRdb, the 5' RACE reads were re-called with MiXCR into one record per CDR3 protein. The top ten hold approximately 20% of the sample, which has about 1,000,000 distinct CDR3 sequences, 35% to 50% seen once. Sequencing was done on a sample of blood. The receptor set was obtained from a woman aged 60-70 years in good health.

This chain connects TRBV15 to TRBJ2-3; unclear D gene. This CDR3 spans 12 amino acids. V was pared by 4 bases and J by 2 bases, with 4 bases between. CDR1 is LNHNV, CDR2 YYDKDF, per germline (reference sequence). The CDR3 protein is CATSTLTDTQYF. CDR3 coding DNA: TGTGCCACCAGCACTCTCACAGATACGCAGTATTTT.

J is TRBJ2-3 and V is TRBV6-5; D ambiguous. Trimming stripped 2 bases from V and 0 bases from J, with 12 bases between. The CDR3 extends over 16 amino acids. The V gene's germline CDR1 is MNHEY and CDR2 SVGAGI. The CDR3 nucleotides read TGTGCCAGCAGTTACCGGGTCTTTAGTAGCACAGATACGCAGTATTTT. This sequence encodes CASSYRVFSSTDTQYF.

The table lists this clonotype with a count of one. V and J are TRBV6-6 and TRBJ2-3, with 10 bases matching TRBD1. Germline trimming cut 2 bases from V and 9 bases from J; bases unmatched to any gene: 11. The germline gives CDR1 MNHNY, CDR2 SVGAGI (reference sequence). The CDR3 contains 16 residues. CDR3 in DNA: TGTGCCAGCAGTTACATCGGGACAGGGGTCACAGGCACGCAGTATTTT. This codes for CASSYIGTGVTGTQYF.

This clonotype was seen a handful of times. This chain links TRBV5-1 with TRBJ2-3, with D perhaps matching TRBD2 (6 bases). The CDR3 contains 14 residues. Trimming took off 6 bases at V and 6 bases at J, with 17 bases between the two ends. From germline, CDR1 is SGHRS and CDR2 YFSETQ. The CDR3 region has the DNA TGCGCCAGCACCCCTAGCGCACCATCCGATACGCAGTATTTT. It yields the protein CASTPSAPSDTQYF.

Only a few counts were recorded for this clonotype. The rearrangement uses TRBV27 and TRBJ2-7; D unresolved. Germline V gives CDR1 MNHEY, CDR2 SMNVEV (reference sequence). Trimming left V 4 bases short and J 4 bases short, with 14 bases between. This CDR3 contains 14 residues. CDR3 in amino acids: CASSSYSSIYEQYF. The CDR3 DNA is TGTGCCAGCAGTTCGTACAGCTCCATATACGAGCAGTACTTC.

This clonotype has a count of ten or more. V gene TRBV20-1 combines with J gene TRBJ2-7; 10 bases match TRBD1. The length of the CDR3 is 15 residues. Looked up from germline, CDR1 is DFQATT and CDR2 is SNEGSKA (reference sequence). The ends lost 0 bases at V and 2 bases at J; junction bases unmatched: 4. CDR3 loop: CSAREGGQGAYEQYF. In DNA, the CDR3 is TGCAGTGCTAGAGAGGGAGGACAGGGGGCCTACGAGCAGTACTTC.

The chain combines TRBV29-1 with TRBJ1-5, with D possibly matching TRBD1 (6 bases). The CDR3 has 14 amino acids. V was shortened by 4 bases and J by 4 bases, with 14 bases between the two germline ends. CDR1 is SQVTM, CDR2 ANQGSEA, per germline. The CDR3 loop is CSVGGGQLNQPQHF. The CDR3 coding sequence is TGCAGCGTTGGGGGCGGACAGCTTAATCAGCCCCAGCATTTT.

This clonotype was seen only once. The chain joins TRBV20-1 to TRBJ1-4; possible D gene TRBD1, 5 bases. CDR1 and CDR2 (germline): DFQATT, SNEGSKA (reference sequence). Trimming removed 6 bases at V and 6 bases at J, with 20 bases between. CDR3 size: 15 residues. This CDR3 reads CSASPGAGDYEKLFF. The CDR3 DNA follows: TGCAGTGCCTCCCCTGGGGCGGGGGATTATGAAAAACTGTTTTTT.

This clonotype has more than one count but fewer than ten. The chain has TRBV20-1 and TRBJ2-1; D is undetermined. The CDR3 consists of 14 residues. Per the germline V gene, CDR1 is DFQATT and CDR2 is SNEGSKA (reference sequence). Trimming removed 1 base from V and 0 bases from J, with 7 bases in between. The CDR3 nucleotides are TGCAGTGCTAGAGGGCTAAACTCCTACAATGAGCAGTTCTTC. Its protein is CSARGLNSYNEQFF.

V usage is TRBV20-1 and J usage is TRBJ2-1; perhaps D is TRBD1 or TRBD2 (7 bases each). The V end lost 5 bases, the J end lost 1 base, and 12 bases lay between the germline ends. Germline-derived CDR1 and CDR2 are DFQATT and SNEGSKA (reference sequence). The CDR3 runs 14 residues. Here the CDR3 reads CSAYRGGSYNEQFF. The CDR3 DNA reads TGCAGTGCTTACAGGGGAGGGTCCTACAATGAGCAGTTCTTC.

This clonotype was seen a few times. The CDR3 reads CASSQEGAETQYF. CDR3 nucleotides: TGTGCCAGCAGCCAAGAGGGGGCGGAGACCCAGTACTTC. The chain joins TRBV4-2 to TRBJ2-5; TRBD1 might be the D (6 bases). The CDR3 loop spans 13 amino acids. The germline V gene encodes CDR1 LGHNA and CDR2 YNFKEQ. The ends were cut back, 0 bases at V and 5 bases at J, with 7 bases in the middle.

V gene TRBV6-1 combines with J gene TRBJ2-5; D call uncertain. With 3 bases removed from V and 2 bases from J, the gap between germline ends came to 7 bases. The CDR3 is 13 residues long. Germline V gives CDR1 MNHNS, CDR2 SASEGT. CDR3: CASSDALQETQYF. CDR3 sequence (DNA): TGTGCCAGCAGTGACGCCCTACAAGAGACCCAGTACTTC.

The rearrangement links TRBV5-1 to TRBJ2-7; D perhaps matches TRBD1 (5 bases). Trimming removed 0 bases from V and 7 bases from J, with 17 bases in between. Germline V CDR1 and CDR2: SGHRS, YFSETQ. This CDR3 has 15 amino acids. The CDR3 is CASSLVAGPYNEQYF. The CDR3 DNA sequence: TGCGCCAGCAGCTTGGTTGCAGGGCCCTACAATGAGCAGTACTTC. The whole variable domain, remainder taken from reference TRBV5-1 and TRBJ2-7, is KAGVTQTPRYLIKTRGQQVTLSCSPISGHRSVSWYQQTPGQGLQFLFEYFSETQRNKGNFPGRFSGRQFSNSRSEMNVSTLELGDSALYLCASSLVAGPYNEQYFGPGTRLTVT.

In the case of this clonotype: A much larger clone differs from this one at a single base, so this may be a read error. Likely a read error: the CDR3 ends without its conserved phenylalanine or tryptophan. The chain combines TRBV3-1 with TRBJ2-7, with TRBD2 identical over 7 bases. The end of the DNA is better explained by TRBJ2-5, so the J call may be wrong. CDR3 length equals 14 residues. CDR1 LGHDT and CDR2 YNNKEL come from the germline V gene (reference sequence). Here the CDR3 DNA reads TGTGCCAGCAGCGAGGGGCGGGAGTTGGGGACCCAGTACTTA. It encodes CASSEGRELGTQYL.

The chain couples TRBV7-8 to TRBJ2-5; 7 nucleotides line up with TRBD2. Gene TRBJ2-7 matches the end of the DNA better, so the J call may be wrong. The CDR3 covers 13 residues. The germline CDR1 and CDR2 sequences are SGHVS and FQNEAQ. The DNA for the CDR3 is TGTGCCAGCAGCGTAGGGCTAGCGGACGAGCAGTACTTC. Protein product: CASSVGLADEQYF.

This rearrangement joins TRBV9 to TRBJ2-5; 7 bases agree with TRBD2. Germline V CDR1 and CDR2: SGDLS, YYNGEE. The CDR3 runs 14 residues. The V and J ends lost 3 bases and 0 bases, in that order; junction bases with no gene match: 2. The CDR3: CASSALADQETQYF. For the CDR3, the DNA is TGTGCCAGCAGCGCCCTAGCGGACCAAGAGACCCAGTACTTC.

The chain is built from TRBV7-2 and TRBJ2-4, with a possible D match to TRBD1 (5 bases). The DNA matches TRBJ2-7 better at its end, which makes the J call doubtful. This CDR3 spans 15 amino acids. CDR1 is SGHTA and CDR2 is FQGNSA in the germline V gene. This CDR3 is CASSEGAGDAYEQYF. In DNA, the CDR3 is TGTGCCAGCAGCGAAGGGGCAGGAGACGCCTACGAGCAGTACTTC.